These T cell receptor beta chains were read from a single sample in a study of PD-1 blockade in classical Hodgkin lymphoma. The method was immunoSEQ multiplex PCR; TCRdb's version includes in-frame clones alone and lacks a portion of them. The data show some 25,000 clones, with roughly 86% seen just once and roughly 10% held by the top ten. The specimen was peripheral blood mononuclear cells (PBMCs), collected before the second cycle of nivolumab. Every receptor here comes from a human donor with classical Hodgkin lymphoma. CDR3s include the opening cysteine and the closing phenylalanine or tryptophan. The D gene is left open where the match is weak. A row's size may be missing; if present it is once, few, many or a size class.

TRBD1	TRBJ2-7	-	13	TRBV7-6	CASSSDRGDEQYF	TGTGCCAGCAGCAGCGACAGGGGGGACGAGCAGTACTTC
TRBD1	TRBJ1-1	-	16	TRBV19	CASSDDLRDRGTEAFF	TGTGCCAGTAGTGACGACCTCCGGGACAGGGGCACTGAAGCTTTCTTT
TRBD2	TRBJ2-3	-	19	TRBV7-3	CASSRWPGLAGASGDTQYF	TGTGCCAGCAGCAGGTGGCCGGGACTAGCGGGGGCTTCAGGGGATACGCAGTATTTT
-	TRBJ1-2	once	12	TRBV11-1	CASSFNRAGYTF	TGTGCCAGCAGCTTCAACAGGGCTGGCTACACCTTC
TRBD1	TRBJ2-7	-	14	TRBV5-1	CASSSRDRGYEQYF	TGCGCCAGCAGCTCCCGGGACAGGGGCTACGAGCAGTACTTC
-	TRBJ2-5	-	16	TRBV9	CASSLSPNTDGETQYF	TGTGCCAGCAGCCTGAGCCCAAACACGGACGGAGAGACCCAGTACTTC
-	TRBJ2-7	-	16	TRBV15	CATSRSGTVNTYEQYF	TGTGCCACCAGCAGGAGCGGGACAGTGAATACCTACGAGCAGTACTTC
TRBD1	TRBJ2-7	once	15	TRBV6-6	CASSYSGQAAYEQYF	TGTGCCAGCAGTTACTCAGGACAGGCCGCCTACGAGCAGTACTTC
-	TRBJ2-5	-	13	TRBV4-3	CASSPSESETQYF	TGCGCCAGCAGCCCCAGTGAGTCAGAGACCCAGTACTTC
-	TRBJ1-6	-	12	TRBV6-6	CASSPPDSPLHF	TGTGCCAGCAGCCCCCCGGATTCACCCCTCCACTTT
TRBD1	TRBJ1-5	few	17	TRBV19	CASSIWTGGRNNQPQHF	TGTGCCAGTAGTATCTGGACAGGGGGTAGGAACAATCAGCCCCAGCATTTT
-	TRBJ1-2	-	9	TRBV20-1	CSANYGYTF	TGCAGTGCAAACTATGGCTACACCTTC
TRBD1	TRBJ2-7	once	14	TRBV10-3	CATAPTGLYSEQYF	TGTGCCACTGCCCCGACAGGGTTGTATTCCGAGCAGTACTTC
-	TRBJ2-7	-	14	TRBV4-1	CASSQVRGTHEQYF	TGCGCCAGCAGCCAAGTTCGGGGTACCCACGAGCAGTACTTC
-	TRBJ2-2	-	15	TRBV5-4	CASSFLGGAAGELFF	TGTGCCAGCAGCTTCTTAGGGGGGGCCGCCGGGGAGCTGTTTTTT
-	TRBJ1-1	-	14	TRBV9	CASSVDAGGNEAFF	TGTGCCAGCAGCGTAGATGCGGGGGGGAATGAAGCTTTCTTT
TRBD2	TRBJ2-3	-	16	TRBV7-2	CASSPNLAGGADTQYF	TGTGCCAGCAGTCCAAACTTAGCGGGGGGAGCAGATACGCAGTATTTT
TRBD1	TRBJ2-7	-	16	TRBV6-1	CASSDQGTGGIDEQYF	TGTGCCAGCAGTGATCAAGGGACAGGGGGAATCGACGAGCAGTACTTC
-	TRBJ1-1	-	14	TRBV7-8	CASSLGRRNTEAFF	TGTGCCAGCAGCTTAGGGCGGAGGAACACTGAAGCTTTCTTT
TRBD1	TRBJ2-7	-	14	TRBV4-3	CASSPGTGTYEQYF	TGCGCCAGCAGCCCCGGGACAGGGACGTACGAGCAGTACTTC
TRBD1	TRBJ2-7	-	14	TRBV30	CAWGDRATPFEQYF	TGTGCCTGGGGGGACAGGGCCACCCCCTTCGAGCAGTACTTC
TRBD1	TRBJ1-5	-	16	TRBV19	CASRRTGQYSNQPQHF	TGTGCCAGTAGAAGGACAGGACAATATAGCAATCAGCCCCAGCATTTT
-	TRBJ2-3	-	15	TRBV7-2	CASSLGGESTDTQYF	TGTGCCAGCAGCTTAGGCGGGGAGAGCACAGATACGCAGTATTTT
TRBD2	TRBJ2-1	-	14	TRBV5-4	CASSYRLAGNEQFF	TGTGCCAGCAGTTATCGACTAGCGGGCAATGAGCAGTTCTTC
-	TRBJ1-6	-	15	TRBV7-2	CASSPAGSAGSPLHF	TGTGCCAGCAGCCCAGCCGGGTCCGCGGGTTCACCCCTCCACTTT
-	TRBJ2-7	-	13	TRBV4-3	CASSQEPTYEQYF	TGCGCCAGCAGCCAAGAACCTACCTACGAGCAGTACTTC
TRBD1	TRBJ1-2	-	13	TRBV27	CASSSRDSYGYTF	TGTGCCAGCAGTTCCCGGGACAGCTATGGCTACACCTTC
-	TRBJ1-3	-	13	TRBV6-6	CASSYPGGNTIYF	TGTGCCAGCAGTTACCCAGGTGGGAACACCATATATTTT
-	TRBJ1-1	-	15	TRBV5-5	CASIARGGGNTEAFF	TGTGCCAGCATCGCCAGGGGTGGTGGGAACACTGAAGCTTTCTTT
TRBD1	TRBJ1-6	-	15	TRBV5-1	CASSLQDRGNSPLHF	TGCGCCAGCAGCTTGCAGGACAGGGGGAATTCACCCCTCCACTTT
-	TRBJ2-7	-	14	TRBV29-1	CSVSYSLGTYEQYF	TGCAGCGTATCCTACTCCCTAGGAACCTACGAGCAGTACTTC
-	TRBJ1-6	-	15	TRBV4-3	CASSRDEGRNSPLHF	TGCGCCAGCAGCCGGGACGAGGGTAGGAATTCACCCCTCCACTTT
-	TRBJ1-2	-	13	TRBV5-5	CASSRDGHYGYTF	TGTGCCAGCAGCCGGGACGGCCACTATGGCTACACCTTC
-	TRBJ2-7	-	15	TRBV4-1	CASSQEGNLAYEQYF	TGCGCCAGCAGCCAAGAAGGCAACCTCGCCTACGAGCAGTACTTC
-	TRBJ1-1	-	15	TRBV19	CASKVLPIANTEAFF	TGTGCCAGTAAGGTGCTTCCGATAGCGAACACTGAAGCTTTCTTT
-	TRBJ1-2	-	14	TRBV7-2	CASSVPEVGGGYTF	TGTGCCAGCAGCGTTCCCGAAGTGGGGGGAGGCTACACCTTC
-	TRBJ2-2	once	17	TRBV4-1	CASSQVGLQTNTGELFF	TGCGCCAGCAGCCAAGTGGGGCTCCAAACAAACACCGGGGAGCTGTTTTTT
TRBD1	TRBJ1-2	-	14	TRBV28	CASSSGTGIGGYTF	TGTGCCAGCAGTTCCGGGACAGGGATAGGAGGCTACACCTTC
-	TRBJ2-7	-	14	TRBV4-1	CASSPSTQTYEQYF	TGCGCCAGCAGCCCCTCCACTCAAACCTACGAGCAGTACTTC
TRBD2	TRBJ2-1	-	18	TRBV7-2	CASSSVAGSGGALDEQFF	TGTGCCAGCAGCTCTGTCGCGGGTAGCGGGGGGGCCTTAGATGAGCAGTTCTTC
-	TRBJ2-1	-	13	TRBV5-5	CASSLSAPNEQFF	TGTGCCAGCAGCTTGTCGGCCCCCAATGAGCAGTTCTTC
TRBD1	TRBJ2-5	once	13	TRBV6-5	CASRRTGQETQYF	TGTGCCAGCAGGAGGACAGGCCAAGAGACCCAGTACTTC
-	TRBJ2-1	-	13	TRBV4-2	CASSPSQEGEQFF	TGTGCCAGCAGCCCCTCCCAGGAGGGTGAGCAGTTCTTC
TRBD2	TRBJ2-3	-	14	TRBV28	CASSPGGFTDTQYF	TGTGCCAGCAGTCCGGGAGGATTTACAGATACGCAGTATTTT
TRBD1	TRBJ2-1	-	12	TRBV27	CASSLLGGEQFF	TGTGCCAGCAGTTTATTAGGGGGCGAGCAGTTCTTC
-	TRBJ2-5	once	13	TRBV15	CATSKDTQETQYF	TGTGCCACCAGCAAAGACACCCAAGAGACCCAGTACTTC
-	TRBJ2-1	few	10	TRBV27	CASGYNEQFF	TGTGCCAGCGGCTACAATGAGCAGTTCTTC